This TCR beta chain emerged from a study of beta chain features in type 1 diabetes. This clone was seen a handful of times. Its antigen is as yet unknown. There are 16 residues in the CDR3. Per germline, CDR1 SGHRS and CDR2 YFSETQ. V lost 2 bases, J lost 5 bases, and 7 bases stayed unmatched. Investigators reverse transcribed all isolated RNA, so they sequenced expressed TCRB transcripts. Some clones are missing from TCRdb's copy, which holds only in-frame ones; the method was immunoSEQ multiplex PCR. The sample consists of some 290,000 clones, roughly 25% of them appearing once. Whole-study results and caveats: The study left unresolved whether HLA type influences TCRB rearrangement. In every one of the four CD4+ subsets, TCRB CDR3s were moderately but significantly shorter in Type 1 diabetes patients. For patients, the naive, central memory and Treg TCRB repertoires appeared more alike than for healthy donors. A pattern of fewer insertions and more deletions at VDJ junctions was seen in type 1 diabetes patients.

The J gene is TRBJ2-3, the V gene TRBV5-1; TRBD2 agrees at 11 bases. The receptor was isolated from a woman between 25 and 40 years old with type 1 diabetes. The sample comprised naive CD4+ T cells from blood. CDR3 loop: CASSFIYLAGGDTQYF. DNA for the CDR3: TGCGCCAGCAGCTTTATTTACCTAGCGGGAGGAGATACGCAGTATTTT.